Presented here are 32 T cell receptor beta chains from one specimen sequenced in a study of CD8 T cells in ankylosing spondylitis. Each CDR3 protein is one row after TCRdb ran MiXCR on the 5' RACE reads. The repertoire holds 450,000 to 550,000 distinct CDR3 sequences, with 5.3% as singletons. Regarding the study as a whole: A TCR beta motif of eight highly homologous variants appeared characteristic of ankylosing spondylitis blood.

No cognate antigen is known for these TCRs. The specimen was blood, either unsorted or a sorted T cell fraction (not recorded which). These receptors all come from a male donor with ankylosing spondylitis.

The chain combines TRBV7-2 with TRBJ1-2; D is ambiguous. V was cut by 1 base and J by 2 bases, with 14 bases left in between. The length of the CDR3 is 16 residues. In germline, CDR1 is SGHTA, CDR2 FQGNSA. This chain's CDR3 is CASSLELLRVNYGYTF. CDR3 bases: TGTGCCAGCAGCTTAGAGTTACTAAGGGTAAACTATGGCTACACCTTC. Looking up the rest from reference TRBV7-2 and TRBJ1-2 gives the full variable domain: GAGVSQSPSNKVTEKGKDVELRCDPISGHTALYWYRQSLGQGLEFLIYFQGNSAPDKSGLPSDRFSAERTGGSVSTLTIQRTQQEDSAVYLCASSLELLRVNYGYTFGSGTRLTVV.

There are many counts of this clonotype. The genes are TRBV4-3 and TRBJ2-3; D is possibly TRBD2 (5 bases). V gave up 0 bases and J gave up 0 bases, with 13 bases separating them. The CDR3 runs to 17 residues. Germline CDR1 is LGHNA and CDR2 is YSLEER. Here the CDR3 DNA reads TGCGCCAGCAGCCAAGATATAGCGATTAGTAGCACAGATACGCAGTATTTT. Translated: CASSQDIAISSTDTQYF.

This clonotype showed up many times. The genes are TRBV9 and TRBJ1-5, with D perhaps TRBD1 (5 bases). The germline gives CDR1 SGDLS, CDR2 YYNGEE. The CDR3 has 16 amino acids. V lost 0 bases to trimming and J lost 1 base, with 11 bases between them. The CDR3 region is CASSVVGGKSNQPQHF. As DNA, the CDR3 is TGTGCCAGCAGCGTAGTGGGGGGTAAGAGCAATCAGCCCCAGCATTTT.

This clonotype was picked up a small number of times. The V call is TRBV7-9, the J call TRBJ1-1, with D hard to call. Germline V gene lookup returns CDR1 SEHNR and CDR2 FQNEAQ (reference sequence). V gave up 1 base and J gave up 1 base, with 7 bases separating them. This CDR3 is built from 14 residues. In nucleotides, the CDR3 is TGTGCCAGCAGCTTAGTATCGCCGAACACTGAAGCTTTCTTT. This translates into CASSLVSPNTEAFF.

This clonotype showed up many times. The gene calls are TRBV20-1 and TRBJ1-2; tentative D call: TRBD1 (6 bases). The V and J ends lost 5 bases and 8 bases respectively, with 12 bases between them. The CDR3 covers 11 residues. CDR1 and CDR2 (germline): DFQATT, SNEGSKA (reference sequence). Here the CDR3 DNA reads TGCAGTGCTCCGGACAGAAGGGGCTACACCTTC. This sequence encodes CSAPDRRGYTF.

This clonotype was observed at least ten times. The chain carries TRBV7-6 and TRBJ1-6, with TRBD1 identical over 8 bases. The CDR3 is 15 residues long. V trimming: 1 base; J trimming: 10 bases; junction bases outside the gene matches: 6. From germline, CDR1 is SGHVS and CDR2 FNYEAQ. CDR3 residues: CASSLGQGALSPLHF. Written as DNA, the CDR3 is TGTGCCAGCAGCTTAGGTCAGGGGGCTCTATCACCCCTCCACTTT.

This clonotype was observed a few times. V and J are TRBV29-1 and TRBJ2-7; TRBD1 matches 7 bases. J lost 3 bases, V lost 6 bases, and 5 bases had no gene match. Germline V CDR1 and CDR2: SQVTM, ANQGSEA. The CDR3 is made up of 12 amino acids. The CDR3 loop is CSVKGQNYEQYF. DNA for the CDR3: TGCAGCGTAAAGGGACAGAACTACGAGCAGTACTTC.

In its sample, this clonotype was seen a few times. This chain connects TRBV5-1 to TRBJ2-2; D uncertain. The CDR3 extends over 15 amino acids. Trimming left V 0 bases short and J 2 bases short, with 8 bases between. Germline values: CDR1 SGHRS, CDR2 YFSETQ. The CDR3 spells CASSLVRRNTGELFF. CDR3 nucleotide sequence: TGCGCCAGCAGCTTGGTTCGGAGAAACACCGGGGAGCTGTTTTTT.

In this sample, this clonotype turned up many times. The chain links TRBV4-1 to TRBJ2-5, with 14 bases fitting TRBD2. The CDR3 is made up of 17 amino acids. CDR1 is MGHRA, CDR2 YSYEKL, per germline. Trimming took 3 bases from V and 2 from J; bases not matched to a gene: 5. CDR3: CASSHRLAGGIQETQYF. The CDR3 nucleotides are TGCGCCAGCAGCCATCGACTAGCGGGAGGGATTCAAGAGACCCAGTACTTC.

This clonotype occurred many times. V is TRBV5-1 and J is TRBJ1-3; maybe TRBD1 (5 bases). Trimming removed 0 bases from V and 3 bases from J, with 13 bases in between. The CDR3 is 16 amino acids. In germline, CDR1 is SGHRS, CDR2 YFSETQ. The CDR3 DNA reads TGCGCCAGCAGCTTGGAGGGACCGCTATTTGGAAACACCATATATTTT. Amino acid sequence: CASSLEGPLFGNTIYF.

There are many counts of this clonotype. Written as DNA, the CDR3 is TGTGCCAGCAGCCCCGGGCAGGGGTACCCTGAAGCTTTCTTT. Its translation: CASSPGQGYPEAFF. The chain links TRBV11-2 to TRBJ1-1; D possibly corresponds to TRBD1 (6 bases). V lost 5 bases and J lost 6, with 16 bases in between. Germline V gives CDR1 SGHAT, CDR2 FQNNGV. This CDR3 has 14 amino acids. Using reference TRBV11-2 and TRBJ1-1 for the parts outside the CDR3, the full variable domain is EAGVAQSPRYKIIEKRQSVAFWCNPISGHATLYWYQQILGQGPKLLIQFQNNGVVDDSQLPKDRFSAERLKGVDSTLKIQPAKLEDSAVYLCASSPGQGYPEAFFGQGTRLTVV.

This clonotype was found many times. V gene TRBV5-6 combines with J gene TRBJ2-5; D remains ambiguous. The CDR3 consists of 13 residues. Looked up from germline, CDR1 is SGHDT and CDR2 is YYEEEE. V was trimmed by 1 base and J by 5 bases, leaving 9 bases between them. CDR3 nucleotide sequence: TGTGCCAGCAGCTTGTGGAGATATGAGACCCAGTACTTC. Translating it yields CASSLWRYETQYF.

This clonotype was recorded at least ten times. The gene calls are TRBV12-3 or TRBV12-4 and TRBJ2-2; TRBD2 matches 9 bases. The CDR3 spans 16 residues. V was pared by 6 bases and J by 5 bases, with 10 bases of the junction left unmatched. CDR3 sequence reads: CASSRWSGGWTGELFF. Here the CDR3 DNA reads TGTGCCAGCAGCCGCTGGAGCGGGGGGTGGACCGGGGAGCTGTTTTTT.

This clonotype was detected ten times or more. The chain links TRBV5-6 to TRBJ2-3; D gene unclear. The germline V gene has CDR1 SGHDT and CDR2 YYEEEE. V shed 5 bases and J shed 3 bases, with 10 bases lying between them. The CDR3 loop spans 13 amino acids. The CDR3 nucleotides read TGTGCCAGCAGTACATATACGACAGATACGCAGTATTTT. It encodes CASSTYTTDTQYF.

The V gene is TRBV18, the J gene TRBJ2-1; no reliable D call. Trimming took 2 bases from V and 3 from J, leaving 11 bases between them. The CDR3 contains 15 residues. CDR1 and CDR2 (germline): KGHSH, LQKENI. The DNA for the CDR3 is TGTGCCAGCTCACCAGCTGGGAATTACTACAATGAGCAGTTCTTC. Translation: CASSPAGNYYNEQFF.

This sequence joins TRBV7-2 and TRBJ2-7; D gene unclear. Germline CDR1 reads SGHTA; CDR2 reads FQGNSA. V was clipped by 5 bases and J by 1 base, with 18 bases between them. The CDR3 runs 16 residues. This CDR3 is CASSPAGGGASYEQYF. DNA for the CDR3: TGTGCCAGCAGCCCAGCTGGCGGCGGAGCGTCCTACGAGCAGTACTTC.

This clonotype was seen at least ten times. V and J are TRBV7-2 and TRBJ2-5; D uncertain. The V gene lost 7 bases and the J gene lost 5 bases, with 14 bases spanning the gap. CDR3 size: 13 residues. CDR1 is SGHTA, CDR2 FQGNSA, per germline. This CDR3 is CASTSYSRETQYF. The CDR3 DNA is TGTGCCAGCACCTCATACAGTCGGGAGACCCAGTACTTC. The full variable domain, in which reference TRBV7-2 and TRBJ2-5 provide the parts outside the CDR3, is GAGVSQSPSNKVTEKGKDVELRCDPISGHTALYWYRQSLGQGLEFLIYFQGNSAPDKSGLPSDRFSAERTGGSVSTLTIQRTQQEDSAVYLCASTSYSRETQYFGPGTRLLVL.

This clonotype occurred many times. J is TRBJ2-7 and V is TRBV20-1; 7 bases agree with TRBD2. The germline CDR1 and CDR2 sequences are DFQATT and SNEGSKA (reference sequence). After removal of 3 bases from V and 6 bases from J, the junction contained 29 bases not matched to a gene. This CDR3 has 20 residues. Here the CDR3 reads CSARAYRTRDYLGWGVEQYF. CDR3 DNA: TGCAGTGCTAGGGCCTACAGGACACGGGACTATCTGGGATGGGGCGTCGAGCAGTACTTC.

This clonotype has more than one count but fewer than ten. The rearrangement links TRBV11-2 to TRBJ1-4; D unresolved. The CDR3 consists of 16 residues. Germline CDR1 SGHAT, CDR2 FQNNGV. V lost 0 bases to trimming and J lost 5 bases, with 13 bases between them. The CDR3, as DNA: TGTGCCAGCAGCTTAGATTACAGACTAACGAATGAAAAACTGTTTTTT. Amino acid sequence: CASSLDYRLTNEKLFF.

This clonotype was observed many times. This sequence joins TRBV6-2 or TRBV6-3 and TRBJ1-1; weak D call: TRBD1 (5 bases). The V end lost 6 bases, the J end lost 12 bases, and 14 bases lay between the germline ends. Per the germline V gene, CDR1 is MNHEY and CDR2 is SVGEGT. The CDR3 spans 11 residues. The CDR3 is CASSRDRKTFF. The CDR3 nucleotides read TGTGCCAGCAGCCGAGACAGAAAAACTTTCTTT.

This clonotype has ten or more counts. The chain combines TRBV9 with TRBJ1-3; D remains unclear. The CDR3 is 18 residues long. Trimming removed 0 bases at V and 0 bases at J, with 16 bases between. Looked up from germline, CDR1 is SGDLS and CDR2 is YYNGEE. The DNA for the CDR3 is TGTGCCAGCAGCGTAGAAGGTGGAGGGCCCAGCTCTGGAAACACCATATATTTT. Its translation: CASSVEGGGPSSGNTIYF. Full variable domain (outside the CDR3, taken from reference TRBV9 and TRBJ1-3): DSGVTQTPKHLITATGQRVTLRCSPRSGDLSVYWYQQSLDQGLQFLIQYYNGEERAKGNILERFSAQQFPDLHSELNLSSLELGDSALYFCASSVEGGGPSSGNTIYFGEGSWLTVV.

There are many counts of this clonotype. The chain recombines TRBV6-2 or TRBV6-3 with TRBJ1-3; no firm D call. The CDR3 runs to 16 residues. V was shortened by 6 bases and J by 0 bases, with 15 bases between the two germline ends. Germline assignment: CDR1 MNHEY and CDR2 SVGEGT. CDR3 sequence (DNA): TGTGCCAGCAGATCTTTAGGTGGGAGCTCTGGAAACACCATATATTTT. Protein sequence: CASRSLGGSSGNTIYF.

This clonotype was seen at least ten times. V gene TRBV5-6 combines with J gene TRBJ1-5, with D possibly being TRBD1 (6 bases). The CDR3 has 12 amino acids. Germline CDR1 and CDR2: SGHDT and YYEEEE. Trimming left V 2 bases short and J 6 bases short, with 6 bases between. The CDR3 bases are TGTGCCAGCAGCTTACAGGGTCAGCCCCAGCATTTT. It translates to CASSLQGQPQHF.

In its sample, this clonotype was seen a few times. The rearrangement uses TRBV7-2 and TRBJ2-7; D unresolved. Germline CDR1 SGHTA, CDR2 FQGNSA. This CDR3 region has 15 residues. Between the trimmed V and J ends, which lost 5 bases and 6 bases, there was a span of 20 bases. The CDR3 region has the DNA TGTGCCAGCAGCCTCCCGACGGCAGGTCTGGGCGAGCAGTACTTC. Protein: CASSLPTAGLGEQYF. Full variable domain (outside the CDR3, taken from reference TRBV7-2 and TRBJ2-7): GAGVSQSPSNKVTEKGKDVELRCDPISGHTALYWYRQSLGQGLEFLIYFQGNSAPDKSGLPSDRFSAERTGGSVSTLTIQRTQQEDSAVYLCASSLPTAGLGEQYFGPGTRLTVT.

The V and J genes are TRBV20-1 and TRBJ1-4; D remains unclear. The V and J ends lost 1 base and 7 bases respectively, with 13 bases between them. CDR1 is DFQATT and CDR2 is SNEGSKA in the germline V gene (reference sequence). The CDR3 is 14 amino acids. Here the CDR3 DNA reads TGCAGTGCTAGAGGGTCGGAGGACGGTGAAAAACTGTTTTTT. Its translation is CSARGSEDGEKLFF.

This clonotype was counted at least ten times. The chain links TRBV20-1 to TRBJ1-4, with D perhaps matching TRBD1 (5 bases). This CDR3 has 13 residues. Trimming removed 4 bases at V and 2 bases at J, with 8 bases between. Germline assignment: CDR1 DFQATT and CDR2 SNEGSKA (reference sequence). The CDR3: CSATGATNEKLFF. DNA of the CDR3: TGCAGTGCTACCGGGGCGACTAATGAAAAACTGTTTTTT.

This clonotype was detected a few times. The chain links TRBV5-6 to TRBJ2-1; 14 nucleotides line up with TRBD2. The V segment lost 4 bases and the J segment 8 bases; nucleotides outside the gene matches: 8. The CDR3 contains 16 residues. The germline CDR1 and CDR2 sequences are SGHDT and YYEEEE. DNA for the CDR3: TGTGCCAGCAGCCATGGACTAGCGGGGGGCTTGGATGAGCAGTTCTTC. Encoded protein: CASSHGLAGGLDEQFF.

In its sample, this clonotype was seen many times. The CDR3 spells CASSFDEVTEAFF. The CDR3 DNA is TGTGCCAGCAGCTTCGATGAAGTCACTGAAGCTTTCTTT. The rearrangement joins TRBV5-6 to TRBJ1-1; D is unresolved. The germline gives CDR1 SGHDT, CDR2 YYEEEE. Trimming stripped 2 bases from V and 4 bases from J, with 9 bases between. This CDR3 comprises 13 residues. The variable domain in full, completed from reference TRBV5-6 and TRBJ1-1, reads DAGVTQSPTHLIKTRGQQVTLRCSPKSGHDTVSWYQQALGQGPQFIFQYYEEEERQRGNFPDRFSGHQFPNYSSELNVNALLLGDSALYLCASSFDEVTEAFFGQGTRLTVV.

This clonotype was seen ten or more times. V is TRBV4-2 and J is TRBJ2-2, with 9 bases identical to TRBD1. V was clipped by 5 bases and J by 5 bases; unmatched bases: 12. CDR3 length: 17 amino acids. Per the germline V gene, CDR1 is LGHNA and CDR2 is YNFKEQ. The CDR3 sequence is CASSFPRDRDGTGELFF. CDR3 nucleotide sequence: TGTGCCAGCAGCTTCCCCCGGGACAGGGATGGTACCGGGGAGCTGTTTTTT.

This clonotype was counted ten times or more. V and J are TRBV27 and TRBJ1-6; D is ambiguous. The CDR3 totals 13 residues. Per germline, CDR1 MNHEY and CDR2 SMNVEV (reference sequence). V lost 6 bases and J 5 bases, leaving 8 bases between the germline ends. CDR3 DNA: TGTGCCAGCAGGGGAGGACATAATTCACCCCTCCACTTT. This gives the protein CASRGGHNSPLHF.

Ten or more counts support this clonotype. This chain links TRBV4-1 with TRBJ2-7; a possible D gene is TRBD2 (6 bases). The CDR3 extends over 15 amino acids. Germline CDR1 reads MGHRA; CDR2 reads YSYEKL. Deletions cut 1 base from V and 1 base from J, with 11 bases between. The CDR3: CASSQVAGYSYEQYF. The CDR3 nucleotides are TGCGCCAGCAGCCAAGTGGCGGGGTATTCCTACGAGCAGTACTTC.

This clonotype was counted at least ten times. The chain carries TRBV5-6 and TRBJ2-2; 9 bases map to TRBD1. This CDR3 comprises 16 residues. Trimming cost V 4 bases and J 3 bases; bases outside gene matches: 7. Germline V gene data show CDR1 as SGHDT and CDR2 as YYEEEE. The CDR3 DNA reads as TGTGCCAGCAGCCGCGACAGGGGGAGGGACACCGGGGAGCTGTTTTTT. This translates into CASSRDRGRDTGELFF.